Listed below are T cell receptor beta chains from one sample, sequenced in a study of CD8 T cells in ankylosing spondylitis. TCRdb analysed the 5' RACE reads with MiXCR anew, one entry per CDR3 protein. The sample holds about 510,000 distinct CDR3 sequences, approximately 5% seen once. The sample comprised blood, either unsorted or a sorted T cell fraction (not recorded which). These receptors were obtained from a male donor with ankylosing spondylitis. The CDR3 runs from the conserved cysteine through the conserved F or W. Each record gives: CDR3 DNA, CDR3 protein, clone size, V gene, J gene, D gene. D genes are given only for firm matches. Not every row has a clone size; where given, it reads once, few, many or a size class.

TGTGCCAGCAGCTTGGGCACCGGGTCGAGGTCTGAAAAACTGTTTTTT,CASSLGTGSRSEKLFF,few,TRBV11-2,TRBJ1-4,NA
TGCGCCAGCAGCTCCACCGGGACTGACGAAAAACTGTTTTTT,CASSSTGTDEKLFF,many,TRBV5-1,TRBJ1-4,NA
TGTGCCAGCAGTGCTCCGGGACGGGAAACCTACGAGCAGTACTTC,CASSAPGRETYEQYF,many,TRBV6-2/TRBV6-3,TRBJ2-7,NA
TGTGCCATCAGCCCGGGGCTCTACTGCAGGAATGAGCAGTTCTTC,CAISPGLYCRNEQFF,NA,TRBV5-5,TRBJ2-1,NA
TGTGCCAGCAGTGACACCAGGAGGGGCTACACCTTC,CASSDTRRGYTF,NA,TRBV2,TRBJ1-2,NA
TGTGCCAGCAGTTTAAGGTCCACCTACGAGCAGTACTTC,CASSLRSTYEQYF,many,TRBV12-3/TRBV12-4,TRBJ2-7,NA
TGCGCCAGCAGCCCCGGGACAGGGGAGATCGGGGAGCTGTTTTTT,CASSPGTGEIGELFF,many,TRBV5-1,TRBJ2-2,TRBD1
TGCAGTGCTAGCATGGGCAGCGAGCAGTACTTC,CSASMGSEQYF,many,TRBV20-1,TRBJ2-7,NA
TGTGCCAGCAGCTTTCGGGGGCCTGAAGCTTTCTTT,CASSFRGPEAFF,many,TRBV7-9,TRBJ1-1,NA
TGCGCCAGCAGGGACAAGGTAGGAATGAACACTGAAGCTTTCTTT,CASRDKVGMNTEAFF,many,TRBV5-1,TRBJ1-1,NA
TGCAGTGCTAGCGGCCATGGCACAGATACGCAGTATTTT,CSASGHGTDTQYF,many,TRBV20-1,TRBJ2-3,NA
TGCGCCAGCAGCCAAGATATACAGGGGGCCTATGGCTACACCTTC,CASSQDIQGAYGYTF,many,TRBV4-3,TRBJ1-2,TRBD1
TGCAGCGTTGAGGACAGGGGGCGAGGTCGTGAGACCCAGTACTTC,CSVEDRGRGRETQYF,many,TRBV29-1,TRBJ2-5,TRBD1
TGCAGTGCTGGGGGGGCGGCCAAGTATTACGGGGCCCAGCATTTT,CSAGGAAKYYGAQHF,many,TRBV20-1,TRBJ1-5,NA
TGCAGTGCTAGCGCCTCTGGAAACACCATATATTTT,CSASASGNTIYF,many,TRBV20-1,TRBJ1-3,NA
TGTGCCAGCACCCTTTCCGGGGAGCAGTTCTTC,CASTLSGEQFF,many,TRBV3-1,TRBJ2-1,NA
TGTGCCAGCAGCCAAGGACCCTATGGCTACACCTTC,CASSQGPYGYTF,many,TRBV3-1,TRBJ1-2,NA
TGTGCCAGCGCACTAGCCCGAGTGGATGAGCAGTTCTTC,CASALARVDEQFF,many,TRBV6-1,TRBJ2-1,NA
TGTGCCATCAGTAACCGGGACAGGGATTTGGGGGAGACCCAGTACTTC,CAISNRDRDLGETQYF,many,TRBV10-3,TRBJ2-5,TRBD1
TGCAGTGCTAGGCCAGGGATCGATAGGGACTATGGCTACACCTTC,CSARPGIDRDYGYTF,many,TRBV20-1,TRBJ1-2,NA
TGTGCCACCAGCAGAGATTGGTTGACCTACGAGCAGTACTTC,CATSRDWLTYEQYF,many,TRBV15,TRBJ2-7,NA
TGCAGTGGCGGGACAGGCGGTTTGGGAAACATTCAGTACTTC,CSGGTGGLGNIQYF,many,TRBV20-1,TRBJ2-4,TRBD1
TGCGCCAGCAGGGGGGGTAGCTCCTACAATGAGCAGTTCTTC,CASRGGSSYNEQFF,many,TRBV4-3,TRBJ2-1,NA
TGTGCCAGCAGCTTACGTTCACCCCTCCACTTT,CASSLRSPLHF,many,TRBV7-9,TRBJ1-6,NA
TGCAGTGGTAGACAGGGGGCAGGGCAGCCCCAGCATTTT,CSGRQGAGQPQHF,many,TRBV20-1,TRBJ1-5,TRBD1
TGTGCCAGCAGCGGGTACAGCTACAATGAGCAGTTCTTC,CASSGYSYNEQFF,many,TRBV9,TRBJ2-1,NA